Below are 30 T cell receptor beta chains sequenced from a single sample in a study of shared clonotypes between healthy human individuals. The protocol was immunoSEQ multiplex PCR, while the TCRdb copy is restricted to in-frame clones and leaves out a portion. The repertoire holds about 2.4 million clones, with around nine tenths as singletons. The material sequenced was naive CD4+ T cells sorted from blood. The subset: CD45RA+ positively selected. The receptor set was obtained from a man in his late teens or twenties in good health.

The chain employs TRBV7-2 and TRBJ2-5; a possible D gene is TRBD1 (6 bases). Germline assignment: CDR1 SGHTA and CDR2 FQGNSA. The CDR3 is 13 amino acids. V was pared by 5 bases and J by 9 bases, with 16 bases between. The CDR3 here is CASSPNREGPQYF. CDR3 in DNA: TGTGCCAGCAGCCCAAACAGGGAAGGTCCCCAGTACTTC. The whole variable domain, remainder taken from reference TRBV7-2 and TRBJ2-5, is GAGVSQSPSNKVTEKGKDVELRCDPISGHTALYWYRQSLGQGLEFLIYFQGNSAPDKSGLPSDRFSAERTGGSVSTLTIQRTQQEDSAVYLCASSPNREGPQYFGPGTRLLVL.

The gene calls are TRBV2 and TRBJ2-5, with 7 bases aligning to TRBD1. Germline values: CDR1 SNHLY, CDR2 FYNNEI. This CDR3 spans 15 amino acids. Trimming took 6 bases from V and 2 from J; bases not matched to a gene: 9. The CDR3 coding sequence is TGTGCCAGCAGGGATAGGGACAGTAGGCAAGAGACCCAGTACTTC. Residues: CASRDRDSRQETQYF.

This chain uses TRBV7-2 with TRBJ1-1; D gene uncertain. Germline CDR1 reads SGHTA; CDR2 reads FQGNSA. The CDR3 totals 13 residues. The V gene lost 4 bases and the J gene lost 5 bases, with 11 bases spanning the gap. The CDR3 bases are TGTGCCAGCAGCTCGCCCGGGAGGACTGAAGCTTTCTTT. This translates into CASSSPGRTEAFF. Full variable domain (missing parts from reference TRBV7-2 and TRBJ1-1): GAGVSQSPSNKVTEKGKDVELRCDPISGHTALYWYRQSLGQGLEFLIYFQGNSAPDKSGLPSDRFSAERTGGSVSTLTIQRTQQEDSAVYLCASSSPGRTEAFFGQGTRLTVV.

Of note for this clone: The sample carries other DNA sequences with the same CDR3. The rearrangement uses TRBV11-2 and TRBJ2-2; no reliable D call. CDR1 SGHAT and CDR2 FQNNGV come from the germline V gene. This CDR3 spans 13 amino acids. V shed 5 bases and J shed 6 bases, with 10 bases lying between them. The CDR3 sequence: CASSPGLAGELFF. For the CDR3, the DNA is TGTGCCAGCAGCCCTGGGCTCGCCGGGGAGCTGTTTTTT.

The V call is TRBV7-2, the J call TRBJ1-2; D remains unclear. Germline CDR1 and CDR2: SGHTA and FQGNSA. Trimming removed 1 base at V and 3 bases at J, with 6 bases between. The CDR3 sequence is 13 residues long. CDR3 DNA sequence: TGTGCCAGCAGCTTAGGTCCCCACTATGGCTACACCTTC. Amino acids: CASSLGPHYGYTF.

This clone is a singleton in its sample. The V gene is TRBV30, the J gene TRBJ1-5; D uncertain. V was clipped by 6 bases and J by 0 bases, with 9 bases between them. CDR1 and CDR2 from the germline V gene are GTSNPN and SVGIG (reference sequence). The CDR3 is 13 amino acids. Here the CDR3 reads CACESGSNQPQHF. Written as DNA, the CDR3 is TGTGCCTGTGAAAGTGGTAGCAATCAGCCCCAGCATTTT. Looking up the rest from reference TRBV30 and TRBJ1-5 gives the full variable domain: SQTIHQWPATLVQPVGSPLSLECTVEGTSNPNLYWYRQAAGRGLQLLFYSVGIGQISSEVPQNLSASRPQDRQFILSSKKLLLSDSGFYLCACESGSNQPQHFGDGTRLSIL.

V usage is TRBV7-2 and J usage is TRBJ2-5; perhaps TRBD2 as D (6 bases). Deletions cut 0 bases from V and 4 bases from J, with 12 bases between. Germline V gene lookup returns CDR1 SGHTA and CDR2 FQGNSA. The CDR3 is made up of 15 amino acids. CDR3: CASSLARVGGETQYF. CDR3 DNA sequence: TGTGCCAGCAGCTTAGCGCGGGTCGGGGGAGAGACCCAGTACTTC.

The sample holds one count of this clone. This chain connects TRBV6-5 to TRBJ2-5; D unclear. V lost 2 bases, J lost 5 bases, and 12 bases lay in between. Germline assignment: CDR1 MNHEY and CDR2 SVGAGI. This CDR3 region has 14 residues. CDR3 sequence: CASSYGPVGETQYF. CDR3 coding DNA: TGTGCCAGCAGTTACGGCCCCGTGGGGGAGACCCAGTACTTC.

The gene calls are TRBV27 and TRBJ2-1, with a weak D call TRBD2 (7 bases). The V and J ends lost 5 bases and 6 bases respectively, with 17 bases between them. Germline assignment: CDR1 MNHEY and CDR2 SMNVEV (reference sequence). There are 15 residues in the CDR3. Here the CDR3 DNA reads TGTGCCAGCAGTCGGGGGGCCGTGAAGGGCAATGAGCAGTTCTTC. It codes for CASSRGAVKGNEQFF.

In its sample, this clone was seen once. The rearrangement links TRBV28 to TRBJ2-1; D might be TRBD2 (6 bases). The germline V gene encodes CDR1 MDHEN and CDR2 SYDVKM. The CDR3 is 16 amino acids. V lost 5 bases, J lost 0 bases, and 14 bases lay in between. This CDR3 reads CASSLVSGGSYNEQFF. CDR3 coding DNA: TGTGCCAGCAGTCTCGTTAGCGGAGGCTCCTACAATGAGCAGTTCTTC. Full variable domain (rest looked up from reference TRBV28 and TRBJ2-1): DVKVTQSSRYLVKRTGEKVFLECVQDMDHENMFWYRQDPGLGLRLIYFSYDVKMKEKGDIPEGYSVSREKKERFSLILESASTNQTSMYLCASSLVSGGSYNEQFFGPGTRLTVL.

CDR3 coding DNA: TGTGCCAGCAGCCAAGGGACAGGGAATAATCAGCCCCAGCATTTT. Amino acid sequence: CASSQGTGNNQPQHF. The chain links TRBV6-1 to TRBJ1-5, with 9 bases matching TRBD1. The CDR3 sequence is 15 residues long. Germline V gives CDR1 MNHNS, CDR2 SASEGT. The V and J ends lost 6 bases and 4 bases, in that order; junction bases with no gene match: 7.

In its sample, this clone was seen once. The chain carries TRBV6-5 and TRBJ1-1, with 9 bases aligning to TRBD1. J gave up 10 bases and V 4 bases, and 7 bases lay outside the gene matches. The CDR3 extends over 13 amino acids. The germline CDR1 and CDR2 sequences are MNHEY and SVGAGI. The CDR3 spells CASSSDRGGLAFF. DNA for the CDR3: TGTGCCAGCAGTTCCGACAGGGGGGGGTTAGCTTTCTTT.

The chain has TRBV6-1 and TRBJ1-4, with D perhaps matching TRBD1 (5 bases). The CDR3 totals 13 residues. Trimming shortened V by 0 bases and J by 13 bases, and 12 bases separated the two germline ends. The germline CDR1 and CDR2 sequences are MNHNS and SASEGT. The CDR3 DNA sequence: TGTGCCAGCAGTGAAGCGAGGGCGGGGGGACTGTTTTTT. Its protein is CASSEARAGGLFF.

The chain has TRBV6-5 and TRBJ2-7; D is tentatively TRBD1 or TRBD2 (5 bases each). The CDR3 has 13 amino acids. Trimming shortened V by 3 bases and J by 5 bases, and 11 bases separated the two germline ends. The germline gives CDR1 MNHEY, CDR2 SVGAGI. The DNA for the CDR3 is TGTGCCAGCAGTTATGAAAGGGACCACGAGCAGTACTTC. This sequence encodes CASSYERDHEQYF.

CDR3 protein: CASSLMGEGYTF. As DNA, the CDR3 is TGTGCCAGCAGCCTAATGGGTGAAGGCTACACCTTC. This chain links TRBV11-2 with TRBJ1-2; D is uncertain. The CDR3 runs to 12 residues. Germline V gene lookup returns CDR1 SGHAT and CDR2 FQNNGV. V was pared by 5 bases and J by 8 bases, with 12 bases between.

The chain is built from TRBV27 and TRBJ2-7; D remains ambiguous. V was cut by 4 bases and J by 2 bases, with 9 bases left in between. Germline V lookup: CDR1 MNHEY, CDR2 SMNVEV (reference sequence). CDR3 length: 13 amino acids. CDR3 residues: CASSSPVTYEQYF. CDR3 DNA: TGTGCCAGCAGTTCGCCCGTCACCTACGAGCAGTACTTC.

V is TRBV5-1 and J is TRBJ1-4; 7 bases match TRBD1. Trimming cost V 2 bases and J 8 bases; bases outside gene matches: 9. CDR3 length: 15 residues. Looked up from germline, CDR1 is SGHRS and CDR2 is YFSETQ. The CDR3 sequence: CASSLGGSGAEKLFF. The CDR3 bases are TGCGCCAGCAGCTTAGGGGGCTCCGGGGCCGAAAAACTGTTTTTT.

As regards this clone: Other DNA sequences in this specimen translate into the identical CDR3. The rearrangement uses TRBV6-1 and TRBJ2-5; TRBD2 aligns across 12 bases. Germline loops: CDR1 MNHNS, CDR2 SASEGT. This CDR3 spans 15 amino acids. With V trimmed by 6 bases and J by 1 base, 3 bases remained unmatched. CDR3 bases: TGTGCCAGCAGCCTGACTAGCGGGAGCCAAGAGACCCAGTACTTC. Amino acid sequence: CASSLTSGSQETQYF.

This chain links TRBV5-1 with TRBJ1-1; 7 bases map to TRBD1. V shed 4 bases, J shed 7 bases, and the junction held 7 bases outside the gene matches. The CDR3 has 13 amino acids. CDR1 and CDR2 (germline): SGHRS, YFSETQ. The CDR3 region is CASSPRTGSEAFF. CDR3 nucleotide sequence: TGCGCCAGCAGCCCACGGACAGGCAGTGAAGCTTTCTTT.

The chain links TRBV18 to TRBJ2-1; the D gene is possibly TRBD2 (5 bases). The CDR3 covers 15 residues. V lost 1 base and J lost 2, with 9 bases in between. Germline lookup yields CDR1 KGHSH and CDR2 LQKENI. The chain's CDR3 is CASSPRERTYNEQFF. The CDR3, as DNA: TGTGCCAGCTCACCACGGGAGAGGACCTACAATGAGCAGTTCTTC.

The chain employs TRBV18 and TRBJ2-7; TRBD1 matches at 9 bases. The CDR3 totals 15 residues. Per the germline V gene, CDR1 is KGHSH and CDR2 is LQKENI. After removal of 4 bases from V and 0 bases from J, the junction contained 4 bases not matched to a gene. The CDR3 DNA reads TGTGCCAGCTCACAGGGGACAGGGAGCTCCTACGAGCAGTACTTC. Protein sequence: CASSQGTGSSYEQYF.

V gene TRBV7-2 combines with J gene TRBJ2-7; D uncertain. Trimming stripped 2 bases from V and 4 bases from J, with 9 bases between. The CDR3 spans 13 residues. In germline, CDR1 is SGHTA, CDR2 FQGNSA. The CDR3 DNA follows: TGTGCCAGCAGCTTATCTTTCGGGTACGAGCAGTACTTC. Residues: CASSLSFGYEQYF.

The V and J genes are TRBV7-2 and TRBJ2-5; 12 positions match TRBD2. CDR3 length equals 13 residues. V lost 11 bases and J lost 4; bases outside the gene matches: 5. Germline loops: CDR1 SGHTA, CDR2 FQGNSA. DNA of the CDR3: TGTGCCTCCCTGGGACTAGCGGGAGAGACCCAGTACTTC. The encoded protein is CASLGLAGETQYF.

This clone was seen a single time. An end of the junction differs from the germline gene, which may be a read error. This sequence joins TRBV7-7 and TRBJ1-1; D might be TRBD1 (5 bases). The CDR3 is 13 residues long. The V gene's germline CDR1 is SSHAT and CDR2 FNYEAQ (reference sequence). The CDR3 is CASSSDSNTEAFF. In DNA, the CDR3 is TGTGCTAGCAGCTCTGACAGTAACACTGAAGCTTTCTTT.

Remarks on this clone: The same CDR3 can be traced to other DNA sequences in this sample. The chain combines TRBV19 with TRBJ2-5, with D tentatively TRBD2 (5 bases). The CDR3 has 13 amino acids. The germline V gene has CDR1 LNHDA and CDR2 SQIVND (reference sequence). Trimming stripped 6 bases from V and 1 base from J, with 9 bases between. CDR3 in amino acids: CASSGGFQETQYF. In DNA, the CDR3 is TGTGCCAGTAGCGGAGGATTCCAAGAGACCCAGTACTTC.

The V call is TRBV25-1, the J call TRBJ2-7, with TRBD1 matching 7 bases. CDR3 length: 14 residues. Germline V CDR1 and CDR2: MGHDK, SYGVNS. Trimming at V came to 5 bases and at J to 3 bases, leaving 7 bases not matched to a gene. DNA of the CDR3: TGTGCCAGCAGTCTATCTTCAGGGGGCTACGAGCAGTACTTC. Encoded protein: CASSLSSGGYEQYF.

J is TRBJ2-5 and V is TRBV19, with D perhaps assigned TRBD1 or TRBD2 (5 bases each). CDR3 length equals 13 residues. From germline, CDR1 is LNHDA and CDR2 SQIVND (reference sequence). Trimming pared 3 bases from V and 10 bases from J, leaving 15 bases between. The CDR3 is CASSMGPGTVQYF. In nucleotides, the CDR3 is TGTGCCAGTAGTATGGGACCCGGAACGGTCCAGTACTTC.

The V and J genes are TRBV7-8 and TRBJ2-7, with 7 bases identical to TRBD1. This CDR3 is built from 18 residues. The junction had 14 bases not matched to a gene; V was cut back by 0 bases and J by 3 bases. Germline V gene sequence: CDR1 SGHVS, CDR2 FQNEAQ. The CDR3 DNA reads TGTGCCAGCAGCTTAGCGAACTTCGGTGACAGGGCGAACTACGAGCAGTACTTC. Translated: CASSLANFGDRANYEQYF.

Here the CDR3 DNA reads TGTGCCAGCAACTCCGCCGGGGAGCTGTTTTTT. It codes for CASNSAGELFF. The rearrangement uses TRBV2 and TRBJ2-2; D is unclear. V was cut by 7 bases and J by 6 bases, with 6 bases left in between. Germline V lookup: CDR1 SNHLY, CDR2 FYNNEI. The CDR3 is 11 amino acids.

The chain is built from TRBV6-1 and TRBJ2-1; the match to TRBD2 covers 13 bases. The CDR3 has 17 amino acids. V lost 4 bases and J lost 5; bases outside the gene matches: 8. The germline V gene encodes CDR1 MNHNS and CDR2 SASEGT. The DNA of the CDR3 is TGTGCCAGCAGTGGGACTAGCGGGGGACTAATTGACAATGAGCAGTTCTTC. Translation: CASSGTSGGLIDNEQFF.